This entry describes one T cell receptor (beta chain). Its target is not known. Unique molecular identifiers were incorporated when the TCRbeta library was constructed. TCRdb passed the PCR reads through MiXCR, listing each CDR3 protein once. Of 250,000 to 400,000 distinct CDR3 sequences listed, approximately 23% are singletons. This sample was taken from a study of T-cell reconstitution after alpha-beta-depleted transplantation in children. Study-level findings and limits: Some patients owed their high day-60 TCRbeta diversity to surviving recipient T cells and thymic progenitors. Several hundred expanded graft clones reportedly were the source of alpha-beta T cells about two months after transplant. T-cell counts and diversity at one year following transplant were attributed mainly to newly produced T cells.

This sample comprised PBMCs, mostly from graft donor cells, obtained 180 days after TCRalphabeta/CD19-depleted stem cell transplant. The TCR comes from a male patient between 10 and 17 years old who had a stem cell transplant for acute lymphoblastic leukemia, so the T cells may come from the graft donor.

CDR3 DNA sequence: TGTGCCAGCAGCTTAATGGCAGGACGGATGAACACTGAAGCTTTCTTT. This translates into CASSLMAGRMNTEAFF. This sequence joins TRBV7-6 and TRBJ1-1, with D uncertain. Germline V lookup: CDR1 SGHVS, CDR2 FNYEAQ. The length of the CDR3 is 16 residues. Trimming cost V 2 bases and J 0 bases, with 13 bases left between them.